This TCR beta chain was captured in a study of naive and memory T cell subsets. The CDR3 is 13 residues long. Trimming took 0 bases from V and 10 from J, leaving 12 bases between them. CDR1 and CDR2 from the germline V gene are GTSNPN and SVGIG (reference sequence). Both TRBC1 and TRBC2 were covered by a beta constant-region primer of two equimolar oligonucleotides. The ligated cDNA underwent four PCR rounds using SP2 and nested alpha and beta constant-region primers. TCRdb called the UMI-ligation and nested PCR reads again in MiXCR, with one record for every CDR3 protein. The sample yields 70,000 to 95,000 distinct CDR3 sequences, 5.5% to 8.5% seen once. This clonotype occurred many times. The antigen remains undetermined. General observations from the study: Findings for naive and memory subsets could not be checked against ground truth. Clonotypes are single alpha or beta chains, not paired receptors.

What was sequenced was central memory CD4+ T cells from blood. The J gene is TRBJ1-4, the V gene TRBV30, with D uncertain. The sequence was obtained from a human donor in good health. This chain's CDR3 is CAWSVPGGGKLFF. In DNA form, the CDR3 reads TGTGCCTGGAGTGTACCGGGCGGTGGAAAACTGTTTTTT.